Following are 13 T cell receptor beta chains from one sample sequenced in a study of long-term antiretroviral therapy in people with HIV. This was the immunoSEQ v3.0 assay at survey level. Data came from immunoSEQ multiplex PCR; TCRdb stores just in-frame clones and leaves some out. The sample lists roughly 28,000 clones; 85% to 90% were seen once. The sequencing here drew on unsorted PBMCs, taken 1.8 years after starting antiretroviral therapy. These receptors were obtained from a woman aged 18-35 years with HIV.

The V gene is TRBV6-1, the J gene TRBJ2-2; no clear D gene. Germline CDR1 reads MNHNS; CDR2 reads SASEGT. The V end lost 6 bases, the J end lost 1 base, and 9 bases lay between the germline ends. The CDR3 has 14 residues. In DNA form, the CDR3 reads TGTGCCAGCAGCCCTCCACTGAACACCGGGGAGCTGTTTTTT. It yields the protein CASSPPLNTGELFF.

DNA for the CDR3: TGTGCCAGCAGCTCCGACAGAGGCTCCTACAATGAGCAGTTCTTC. Translating gives CASSSDRGSYNEQFF. This chain connects TRBV7-9 to TRBJ2-1; D perhaps matches TRBD1 (5 bases). Trimming shortened V by 4 bases and J by 0 bases, and 10 bases separated the two germline ends. The CDR3 extends over 15 amino acids. Germline loops: CDR1 SEHNR, CDR2 FQNEAQ (reference sequence).

The chain employs TRBV19 and TRBJ1-3; D unresolved. Trimming pared 0 bases from V and 1 base from J, leaving 10 bases between. The V gene's germline CDR1 is LNHDA and CDR2 SQIVND (reference sequence). The CDR3 consists of 16 residues. This CDR3 reads CASSIDPVTSGNTIYF. CDR3 sequence (DNA): TGTGCCAGTAGTATAGACCCTGTGACATCTGGAAACACCATATATTTT.

The chain is built from TRBV19 and TRBJ2-7, with D unclear. The CDR3 runs to 10 residues. From germline, CDR1 is LNHDA and CDR2 SQIVND (reference sequence). V was shortened by 10 bases and J by 0 bases, with 4 bases between the two germline ends. The CDR3 loop is CAIRSYEQYF. CDR3 nucleotides: TGTGCCATCCGCTCCTACGAGCAGTACTTC.

The chain couples TRBV5-1 to TRBJ2-7; D might be TRBD1 or TRBD2, each matching 5 bases. Trimming shortened V by 1 base and J by 0 bases, and 11 bases separated the two germline ends. Germline V CDR1 and CDR2: SGHRS, YFSETQ. This CDR3 is built from 15 residues. The CDR3 nucleotides read TGCGCCAGCAGCTTGAGTCCAGGGAGCTCCTACGAGCAGTACTTC. Its protein is CASSLSPGSSYEQYF. The full variable domain, its missing parts supplied by reference TRBV5-1 and TRBJ2-7, is KAGVTQTPRYLIKTRGQQVTLSCSPISGHRSVSWYQQTPGQGLQFLFEYFSETQRNKGNFPGRFSGRQFSNSRSEMNVSTLELGDSALYLCASSLSPGSSYEQYFGPGTRLTVT.

The V gene is TRBV9, the J gene TRBJ2-1; D tentatively fits TRBD1 or TRBD2 (5 bases each). Per germline, CDR1 SGDLS and CDR2 YYNGEE. V gave up 2 bases and J gave up 7 bases, with 16 bases separating them. The CDR3 runs 15 residues. CDR3 DNA sequence: TGTGCCAGCAGCGTCCGGGCCTTCGAGGGGAATGAGCAGTTCTTC. This encodes CASSVRAFEGNEQFF.

In DNA form, the CDR3 reads TGTGCCAGCAGCCCTATGGGGGCGGAGGAGACCCAGTACTTC. Translation gives CASSPMGAEETQYF. The chain is built from TRBV7-9 and TRBJ2-5, with D maybe TRBD1 (6 bases). This CDR3 is 14 amino acids long. The V gene lost 5 bases and the J gene lost 5 bases, with 15 bases spanning the gap. The germline gives CDR1 SEHNR, CDR2 FQNEAQ (reference sequence).

This clone was recorded a few times. The chain recombines TRBV7-9 with TRBJ1-5; perhaps TRBD1 as D (6 bases). This CDR3 comprises 16 residues. Germline V gives CDR1 SEHNR, CDR2 FQNEAQ (reference sequence). Trimming left V 5 bases short and J 2 bases short, with 16 bases between. CDR3: CASSPPGGPGNQPQHF. The CDR3 coding sequence is TGTGCCAGCAGCCCACCGGGGGGGCCGGGCAATCAGCCCCAGCATTTT.

The chain employs TRBV7-2 and TRBJ2-7, with 12 bases aligning to TRBD2. Germline values: CDR1 SGHTA, CDR2 FQGNSA. V shed 6 bases, J shed 2 bases, and the junction held 2 bases outside the gene matches. The CDR3 runs 14 residues. The CDR3 region is CASRGLAGPYEQYF. The CDR3 region has the DNA TGTGCCAGCAGAGGACTAGCGGGACCCTACGAGCAGTACTTC.

The V gene is TRBV6-5, the J gene TRBJ2-3, with unresolved D. The V gene's germline CDR1 is MNHEY and CDR2 SVGAGI. The CDR3 has 15 residues. V lost 4 bases to trimming and J lost 7 bases, with 18 bases between them. The CDR3 nucleotides read TGTGCCAGCAGTTCAGGCCCAGTGACTTCAAATACGCAGTATTTT. Protein: CASSSGPVTSNTQYF.

The chain combines TRBV10-3 with TRBJ2-2, with 10 positions matching TRBD2. CDR1 and CDR2 from the germline V gene are ENHRY and SYGVKD. The CDR3 is 16 residues long. J lost 2 bases, V lost 7 bases, and 7 bases had no gene match. CDR3 nucleotide sequence: TGTGCCATCAAGGCAATAGCGGGAGGCAACACCGGGGAGCTGTTTTTT. Its translation is CAIKAIAGGNTGELFF.

The V and J genes are TRBV9 and TRBJ1-4; 7 nucleotides line up with TRBD1. Trimming at V came to 4 bases and at J to 4 bases, leaving 7 bases not matched to a gene. The CDR3 is 15 amino acids. The germline CDR1 and CDR2 sequences are SGDLS and YYNGEE. The CDR3 protein is CASSPRTGVNEKLFF. The CDR3 DNA reads as TGTGCCAGCAGCCCTCGGACAGGCGTTAATGAAAAACTGTTTTTT.

V and J are TRBV21-1 and TRBJ2-7; the table's TRBD2 call for D was not verified on the DNA. TRBV21-1 is noted as a pseudogene. The CDR3 covers 15 residues. The CDR3 sequence is CASSKEIVYSYEQYF. As DNA, the CDR3 is TGTGCCAGCAGCAAAGAAATAGTATATAGCTACGAGCAGTACTTC.